The 20 T cell receptor beta chains given below trace back to one sample, sequenced in a study of Graves' ophthalmopathy and Graves' hyperthyroidism (dated 2018 in TCRdb). Data came from an Illumina HiSeq 2000. TCR beta CDR3 regions were amplified from RNA transcripts for repertoire sequencing. The first round of RT-PCR was done with HTBI primers and the Qiagen OneStep RT-PCR kit, and was followed by a second round of multiplex PCR, then size selection and purification. TCRdb trimmed public reads at Q25 via fastp, called clones via MiXCR and kept in-frame beta chains. CDR3 protein duplicates are merged, each entry listing the most common genes and DNA. This sample has some 200,000 distinct CDR3 sequences in its table, and less than 30% of those were observed once. Jointly, the top ten make up around 10% of the sample. The sequencing input was peripheral blood. Source of these receptors: a man in his forties or fifties with Graves' ophthalmopathy. Donor details come from another sample of the same person, matched by shared clones.

The V gene is TRBV2, the J gene TRBJ2-5; 10 bases agree with TRBD2. J gave up 4 bases and V 6 bases, and 8 bases lay outside the gene matches. The CDR3 totals 15 residues. CDR1 and CDR2 from the germline V gene are SNHLY and FYNNEI. The CDR3 region has the DNA TGTGCCAGCAGAAGGGCTAGCGGGAGTGGAGAGACCCAGTACTTC. Amino acid sequence: CASRRASGSGETQYF.

This chain links TRBV12-3 or TRBV12-4 with TRBJ1-5; D is unresolved. The CDR3 length is 14 residues. V lost 7 bases and J 2 bases, leaving 12 bases between the germline ends. CDR3 nucleotides: TGTGCCAGCACCGTGGGAGGGCGCAATCAGCCCCAGCATTTT. Amino acids: CASTVGGRNQPQHF.

With regard to this clonotype: Just one base apart from a much larger clone, this may be a read error. This chain connects TRBV4-2 to TRBJ2-7, with D possibly TRBD1 on 5 matching bases. The CDR3 consists of 14 residues. The V gene's germline CDR1 is LGHNA and CDR2 YNFKEQ. Here the CDR3 DNA reads TGTGCCAGCAGCCAAGACAAGGGGTCCTACGATCAGTACTTC. It is translated as CASSQDKGSYDQYF.

V usage is TRBV28 and J usage is TRBJ1-2, with D tentatively TRBD1 (6 bases). This CDR3 is 14 amino acids long. In germline, CDR1 is MDHEN, CDR2 SYDVKM. V lost 5 bases and J 2 bases, leaving 12 bases between the germline ends. The CDR3 DNA sequence: TGTGCCAGCAGTGACAGGCCGCCGAACTATGGCTACACCTTC. Protein: CASSDRPPNYGYTF.

The V and J genes are TRBV11-1 and TRBJ1-2; 8 bases agree with TRBD1. This CDR3 spans 14 amino acids. CDR1 and CDR2 from the germline V gene are SGHAT and FQDESV (reference sequence). After removal of 5 bases from V and 8 bases from J, the junction contained 10 bases not matched to a gene. The CDR3 DNA follows: TGTGCCAGCAGCCCGGGACAGGCGACTGGCGGCTACACCTTC. The encoded protein is CASSPGQATGGYTF.

This clonotype was detected ten times or more. The chain joins TRBV28 to TRBJ2-2; possibly TRBD1 for D (7 bases). The germline CDR1 and CDR2 sequences are MDHEN and SYDVKM. The CDR3 runs 16 residues. The germline V and J ends were trimmed by 6 bases and 1 base, with 15 bases remaining between them. CDR3 nucleotides: TGTGCCAGCAGCCCGACAGGGACTGGGAACACCGGGGAGCTGTTTTTT. It encodes CASSPTGTGNTGELFF.

This chain connects TRBV6-5 to TRBJ2-5; TRBD2 agrees at 11 bases. Germline V gives CDR1 MNHEY, CDR2 SVGAGI. The CDR3 runs 16 residues. V trimming: 2 bases; J trimming: 4 bases; junction bases outside the gene matches: 6. CDR3 sequence (DNA): TGTGCCAGCAGTTACCGACTAGCGGGATACTCAGAGACCCAGTACTTC. Its translation: CASSYRLAGYSETQYF.

J is TRBJ2-7 and V is TRBV28; D remains ambiguous. The V end lost 4 bases, the J end lost 2 bases, and 12 bases lay between the germline ends. CDR1 MDHEN and CDR2 SYDVKM come from the germline V gene. The CDR3 is made up of 14 amino acids. Written as DNA, the CDR3 is TGTGCCAGCAGTTATAGCTCCTCTCCCTACGAGCAGTACTTC. Protein: CASSYSSSPYEQYF.

This clonotype was recorded many times. The chain links TRBV7-3 to TRBJ2-2; 7 positions agree with TRBD2. The CDR3 loop spans 15 amino acids. CDR1 and CDR2 (germline): SGHTA, FQGTGA. V was pared by 4 bases and J by 4 bases, with 6 bases of the junction left unmatched. The CDR3 spells CASSSTSPGTGELFF. CDR3 DNA: TGTGCCAGCAGCTCGACTAGCCCGGGCACCGGGGAGCTGTTTTTT.

This clonotype has a count of ten or more. The V gene is TRBV6-4, the J gene TRBJ1-5, with a possible D match to TRBD1 (5 bases). The germline gives CDR1 MRHNA, CDR2 SNTAGT. The CDR3 extends over 15 amino acids. Trimming pared 6 bases from V and 2 bases from J, leaving 14 bases between. Here the CDR3 DNA reads TGTGCCAGCAGCGTTACCGACAGTGGCAATCAGCCCCAGCATTTT. Translating gives CASSVTDSGNQPQHF.

The chain has TRBV7-8 and TRBJ2-7; D is uncertain. V was shortened by 7 bases and J by 2 bases, with 15 bases between the two germline ends. Germline loops: CDR1 SGHVS, CDR2 FQNEAQ. The CDR3 has 14 residues. CDR3 bases: TGTGCCAGCACAACCCTCAGCGCGGCCTACGAGCAGTACTTC. It translates to CASTTLSAAYEQYF.

This clonotype occurred many times. V is TRBV29-1 and J is TRBJ2-2; D gene uncertain. Germline CDR1 and CDR2: SQVTM and ANQGSEA. The CDR3 consists of 12 residues. With 5 bases removed from V and 7 bases from J, the gap between germline ends came to 11 bases. The CDR3 DNA reads TGCAGCGTTTCATCGGGTAGCGGGGAGCTGTTTTTT. This translates into CSVSSGSGELFF.

There are many counts of this clonotype. The chain joins TRBV3-1 to TRBJ2-7; 7 positions agree with TRBD1. Trimming took 4 bases from V and 7 from J; bases not matched to a gene: 4. This CDR3 is 12 amino acids long. Germline V gene sequence: CDR1 LGHDT, CDR2 YNNKEL (reference sequence). DNA of the CDR3: TGTGCCAGCAGCCCATCAGGGGGTGAGCAGTACTTC. Residues: CASSPSGGEQYF.

CDR3 in amino acids: CASRTSQGWETQYF. CDR3 DNA: TGTGCCAGCAGAACGTCCCAGGGATGGGAGACCCAGTACTTC. The chain employs TRBV12-3 or TRBV12-4 and TRBJ2-5, with D possibly being TRBD1 (5 bases). The germline V and J ends were trimmed by 6 bases and 5 bases, with 16 bases remaining between them. The CDR3 runs to 14 residues.

In this sample, this clonotype turned up many times. V usage is TRBV7-9 and J usage is TRBJ2-4; the D gene is possibly TRBD1 (6 bases). Germline V lookup: CDR1 SEHNR, CDR2 FQNEAQ (reference sequence). This CDR3 has 17 residues. With 6 bases removed from V and 6 bases from J, the gap between germline ends came to 24 bases. The CDR3 reads CASRSTGHPQGGNIQYF. CDR3 nucleotides: TGTGCCAGCAGGTCCACAGGGCATCCCCAAGGGGGAAACATTCAGTACTTC.

This clonotype occurred many times. CDR3 in DNA: TGTGCCAGCACTCCTCGCGACCCGATCGCTAAAAACATTCAGTACTTC. It translates to CASTPRDPIAKNIQYF. This chain connects TRBV7-3 to TRBJ2-4, with D uncertain. Trimming took off 7 bases at V and 4 bases at J, with 20 bases between the two ends. The CDR3 is made up of 16 amino acids. Per the germline V gene, CDR1 is SGHTA and CDR2 is FQGTGA.

This clonotype was observed many times. V gene TRBV19 combines with J gene TRBJ2-7; 7 positions match TRBD1. The length of the CDR3 is 14 residues. With 6 bases clipped from V and 4 bases from J, the junction kept 9 bases outside the gene matches. The germline CDR1 and CDR2 sequences are LNHDA and SQIVND (reference sequence). The DNA for the CDR3 is TGTGCCAGTAGCGACAGGGTTAGAGGGTACGAGCAGTACTTC. The encoded protein is CASSDRVRGYEQYF.

This clonotype was seen many times. The CDR3 is CSVELDGYEQYF. The CDR3, as DNA: TGCAGCGTTGAATTGGACGGGTACGAGCAGTACTTC. This sequence joins TRBV29-1 and TRBJ2-7; D gene ambiguous. CDR3 size: 12 residues. V was cut by 2 bases and J by 4 bases, with 9 bases left in between. Germline-derived CDR1 and CDR2 are SQVTM and ANQGSEA.

Ten or more counts support this clonotype. J is TRBJ2-6 and V is TRBV4-1; 9 bases are shared with TRBD1. Germline V gene data show CDR1 as MGHRA and CDR2 as YSYEKL. This CDR3 contains 19 residues. With 3 bases clipped from V and 0 bases from J, the junction kept 9 bases outside the gene matches. DNA for the CDR3: TGCGCCAGCAGCCACCTTGAGGGACAGGGCGGCTCTGGGGCCAACGTCCTGACTTTC. Residues: CASSHLEGQGGSGANVLTF.

Ten or more counts support this clonotype. The V gene is TRBV5-1, the J gene TRBJ1-3; TRBD1 is a possible D gene (6 bases). This CDR3 is 15 amino acids long. V shed 2 bases and J shed 0 bases, with 9 bases lying between them. Per germline, CDR1 SGHRS and CDR2 YFSETQ. CDR3 sequence reads: CASSFDRTSGNTIYF. The CDR3 DNA sequence: TGCGCCAGCAGCTTCGACAGGACCTCTGGAAACACCATATATTTT.